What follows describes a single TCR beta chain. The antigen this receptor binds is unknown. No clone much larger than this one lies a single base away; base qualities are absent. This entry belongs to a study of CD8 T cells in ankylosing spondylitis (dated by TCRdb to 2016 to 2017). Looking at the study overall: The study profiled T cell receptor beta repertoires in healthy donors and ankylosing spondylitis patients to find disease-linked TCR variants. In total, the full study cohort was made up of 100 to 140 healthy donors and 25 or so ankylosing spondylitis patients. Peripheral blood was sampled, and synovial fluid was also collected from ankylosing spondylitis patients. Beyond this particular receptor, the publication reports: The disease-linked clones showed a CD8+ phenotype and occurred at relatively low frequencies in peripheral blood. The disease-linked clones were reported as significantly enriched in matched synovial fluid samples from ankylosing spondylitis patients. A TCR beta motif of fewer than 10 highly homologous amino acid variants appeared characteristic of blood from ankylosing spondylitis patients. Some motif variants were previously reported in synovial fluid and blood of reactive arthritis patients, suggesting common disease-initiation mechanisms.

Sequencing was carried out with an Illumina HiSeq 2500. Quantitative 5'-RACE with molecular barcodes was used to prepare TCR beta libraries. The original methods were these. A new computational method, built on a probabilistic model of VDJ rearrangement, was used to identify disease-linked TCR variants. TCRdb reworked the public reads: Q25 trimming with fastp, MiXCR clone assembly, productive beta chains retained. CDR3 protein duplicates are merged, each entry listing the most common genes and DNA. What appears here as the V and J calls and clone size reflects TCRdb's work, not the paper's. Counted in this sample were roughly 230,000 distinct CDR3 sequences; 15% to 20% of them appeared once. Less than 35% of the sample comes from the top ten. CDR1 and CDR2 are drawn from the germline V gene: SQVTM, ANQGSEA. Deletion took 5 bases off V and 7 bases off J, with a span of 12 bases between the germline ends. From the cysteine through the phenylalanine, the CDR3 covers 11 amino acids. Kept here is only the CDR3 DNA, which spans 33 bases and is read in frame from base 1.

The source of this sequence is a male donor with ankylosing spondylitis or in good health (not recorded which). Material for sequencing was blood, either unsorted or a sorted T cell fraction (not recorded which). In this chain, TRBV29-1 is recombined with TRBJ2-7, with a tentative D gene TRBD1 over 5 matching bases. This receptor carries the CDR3 CSVLQGLEQYF. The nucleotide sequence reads TGCAGCGTTCTTCAGGGATTGGAGCAGTACTTC.